This TCR beta chain is from a study of vaccination and CD4 T cells after COVID-19. About the research overall: A median of around 110 days (range 35 to 161) separated diagnosis from post-COVID sampling.

In the case of this clonotype: Its target is not known.

Germline assignment: CDR1 SGHNT and CDR2 YYREEE (reference sequence). The length of the CDR3 is 16 residues. V lost 5 bases, J lost 7 bases, and 5 bases stayed unmatched. Described treatment: approximately 9-day PBMC culture with coronavirus spike peptide pools or control peptides (ViraFEST assay). For ViraFEST, peptide pools expanded antigen-specific T cells, after which the TCRs were sequenced. Sequence data for DNA of cultured CD4+ T cells were generated by the Oncomine TCR Beta short-read assay. TCRdb recomputed calls from the PCR reads with MiXCR, one row per CDR3 protein. Of 10,000 to 13,000 distinct CDR3 sequences listed, 45% to 65% are singletons.

This chain joins TRBV5-4 and TRBJ2-2; 16 positions match TRBD2. Specimen: CD4+ T cells from blood, cultured in vitro. This clonotype originated in a human donor who had recovered from COVID-19. CDR3 loop: CASRTGTSGRDGELFF. The CDR3 DNA reads as TGTGCCAGCAGGACCGGGACTAGCGGGAGGGACGGGGAGCTGTTTTTT.